This T cell receptor beta chain is from a study of cytomegalovirus exposure and HLA in healthy donors. Use of 60 Vbeta and 13 Jbeta primers characterized the PCR. Sequencing was performed with immunoSEQ multiplex PCR; in TCRdb, only in-frame clones are kept and a portion is missing. Here the sample spans 85,000 to 100,000 clones, around 77% being singletons. Remarks on this clone: What it recognizes is unknown.

Study findings and constraints: In a later analysis, several top co-occurrence clusters appeared linked to parvovirus B19, influenza, CMV and Epstein-Barr virus.

CDR3 length equals 18 residues. Looked up from germline, CDR1 is MDHEN and CDR2 is SYDVKM. Unmatched junction bases numbered 13, after V lost 5 bases and J lost 0 bases. This TCR derives from a man aged 35 to 55 in good health and CMV-seronegative. The chain uses TRBV28 and TRBJ2-7; 10 nucleotides line up with TRBD1. The specimen was PBMCs. In DNA, the CDR3 is TGTGCCAGCAGTATTTTGACAGGGGGCTTCTTTAGCTCCTACGAGCAGTACTTC. Translating gives CASSILTGGFFSSYEQYF.